A selection of T cell receptor beta chains follows, all from one sample in a study. TCRdb reprocessed the RT-PCR reads via MiXCR and lists one record per CDR3 protein. The sample contains 650,000 to 800,000 distinct CDR3 sequences, 12% to 15% of which appear only once. The sequenced material came from memory CD4+ T cells from blood. The source is a female donor in good health, serving as a healthy control. Each CDR3 is given with its conserved first and last residue. D genes are given only for firm matches. Clone size is not always given. Where it is, it says once, few, many or a class for expanded clones.

j_gene | abundance | d_gene | v_gene | CDR3aa | CDR3nt
TRBJ2-5 | NA | NA | TRBV3-1 | CASSQGIMETQYF | TGTGCCAGCAGCCAAGGGATAATGGAGACCCAGTACTTC
TRBJ2-3 | NA | TRBD1 | TRBV27 | CASRAPWDRGFGTQYF | TGTGCCAGCAGAGCACCCTGGGACAGGGGTTTCGGTACGCAGTATTTT
TRBJ2-1 | NA | NA | TRBV6-1 | CASSYLRGPPNNEQFF | TGTGCCAGCAGTTATTTGCGGGGCCCACCAAACAATGAGCAGTTCTTC
TRBJ1-2 | NA | NA | TRBV20-1 | CSAAINRALNYGYTF | TGCAGTGCTGCGATAAACAGGGCTCTTAACTATGGCTACACCTTC
TRBJ2-1 | NA | TRBD2 | TRBV11-2 | CASRTSANEQFF | TGTGCCAGCAGGACTAGCGCTAATGAGCAGTTCTTC
TRBJ2-5 | few | NA | TRBV15 | CATSRDEMETQYF | TGTGCCACCAGCAGAGATGAGATGGAGACCCAGTACTTC
TRBJ2-7 | few | NA | TRBV6-1 | CASSELFSYEQYF | TGTGCCAGCAGTGAACTCTTCTCCTACGAGCAGTACTTC
TRBJ2-6 | few | NA | TRBV20-1 | CSAVGRTPSGANVLTF | TGCAGTGCGGTAGGGCGGACCCCCTCTGGGGCCAACGTCCTGACTTTC
TRBJ2-7 | many | NA | TRBV7-2 | CASSLEGLYEQYF | TGTGCCAGCAGCTTAGAGGGCCTCTACGAGCAGTACTTC
TRBJ1-1 | NA | NA | TRBV20-1 | CSAWPQGHGNTEAFF | TGCAGTGCCTGGCCCCAGGGGCACGGGAACACTGAAGCTTTCTTT
TRBJ1-2 | NA | NA | TRBV6-5 | CASGSGGANYGYTF | TGTGCCAGCGGTTCCGGGGGCGCCAACTATGGCTACACCTTC
TRBJ2-4 | NA | NA | TRBV7-9 | CASSWVVGPERNIQYF | TGTGCCAGCAGCTGGGTGGTAGGTCCGGAAAGAAACATTCAGTACTTC
TRBJ1-6 | many | NA | TRBV6-5 | CASSYSRGDPYNSPLHF | TGTGCCAGCAGTTACTCCCGGGGGGACCCCTATAATTCACCCCTCCACTTT
TRBJ1-2 | NA | TRBD1 | TRBV20-1 | CSAAVSGQGSDGYTF | TGCAGTGCAGCTGTCTCGGGACAGGGGTCGGATGGCTACACCTTC
TRBJ1-5 | few | NA | TRBV20-1 | CSGTDVNQPQHF | TGCAGTGGGACGGACGTGAATCAGCCCCAGCATTTT
TRBJ1-5 | many | NA | TRBV10-3 | CAISERAGQPQHF | TGTGCCATCAGTGAGAGGGCAGGTCAGCCCCAGCATTTT
TRBJ2-3 | many | TRBD1 | TRBV11-2 | CASSSRGRTDTQYF | TGTGCCAGCAGCTCCAGGGGGCGCACAGATACGCAGTATTTT
TRBJ1-5 | NA | NA | TRBV4-3 | CASSQDLLNQPQHF | TGCGCCAGCAGCCAAGATCTACTGAATCAGCCCCAGCATTTT
TRBJ2-1 | once | TRBD2 | TRBV28 | CASSRLAGLNTYNEQFF | TGTGCCAGCAGTAGACTAGCGGGACTCAATACCTACAATGAGCAGTTCTTC
TRBJ2-1 | many | TRBD1 | TRBV29-1 | CSGSRQGVNEQFF | TGCAGCGGGTCCCGACAGGGCGTCAATGAGCAGTTCTTC
TRBJ2-7 | few | NA | TRBV29-1 | CSVGRGVGDWQYF | TGCAGCGTTGGACGCGGGGTTGGGGATTGGCAGTACTTC
TRBJ1-4 | NA | NA | TRBV6-5 | CASRGYEGEKLFF | TGTGCCAGCAGAGGGTACGAGGGGGAAAAACTGTTTTTT
TRBJ2-6 | many | TRBD1 | TRBV29-1 | CSVEGGGSGANVLTF | TGCAGCGTTGAAGGAGGGGGCTCAGGGGCCAACGTCCTGACTTTC
TRBJ1-4 | few | NA | TRBV11-2 | CASSSMWGPGEKLFF | TGTGCCAGCAGCTCCATGTGGGGTCCTGGGGAAAAACTGTTTTTT
TRBJ2-7 | many | TRBD1 | TRBV15 | CATSRDQGAYGSYEQYF | TGTGCCACCAGCAGAGATCAGGGGGCCTACGGTTCCTACGAGCAGTACTTC
TRBJ2-5 | few | TRBD1 | TRBV11-2 | CASRLAGLTGVIKSQYF | TGTGCCAGCAGGCTCGCTGGTTTGACAGGGGTGATAAAGTCCCAGTACTTC
TRBJ1-2 | many | NA | TRBV29-1 | CSVERQARYGYTF | TGCAGCGTAGAGCGACAGGCGCGATATGGCTACACCTTC
TRBJ1-5 | many | TRBD1 | TRBV10-3 | CATGQANQPQHF | TGTGCCACGGGACAGGCCAATCAGCCCCAGCATTTT
TRBJ1-5 | few | NA | TRBV28 | CASSLFGQSNQPQHF | TGTGCCAGCAGTTTGTTCGGACAGAGCAATCAGCCCCAGCATTTT
TRBJ2-7 | once | TRBD1 | TRBV28 | CASSLQGAPYEQYF | TGTGCCAGCAGTTTACAGGGGGCACCCTACGAGCAGTACTTC
TRBJ2-1 | NA | NA | TRBV12-3/TRBV12-4 | CASRGRAQGSYNEQFF | TGTGCCAGCAGGGGCCGGGCCCAGGGGTCCTACAATGAGCAGTTCTTC
TRBJ1-3 | many | NA | TRBV6-5 | CASSYRDGNTIYF | TGTGCCAGCAGTTACAGGGATGGAAACACCATATATTTT
TRBJ1-5 | NA | NA | TRBV20-1 | CSALRIIAQPQHF | TGCAGTGCCCTACGAATTATCGCTCAGCCCCAGCATTTT
TRBJ1-1 | few | NA | TRBV28 | CASSLRFVVGIGDTEAFF | TGTGCCAGCAGTTTACGTTTCGTTGTCGGGATCGGGGACACTGAAGCTTTCTTT
TRBJ2-1 | few | NA | TRBV28 | CASKQIDEQFF | TGTGCCAGCAAGCAAATAGATGAGCAGTTCTTC
TRBJ2-7 | NA | TRBD2 | TRBV18 | CASSLPGGPNEQYF | TGTGCCAGCTCACTACCGGGGGGGCCGAACGAGCAGTACTTC
TRBJ1-2 | few | NA | TRBV13 | CASSLRGTFNYGYTF | TGTGCCAGCAGCTTAAGGGGGACCTTTAACTATGGCTACACCTTC
TRBJ1-1 | NA | NA | TRBV18 | CASSPEGLGEAFF | TGTGCCAGCTCACCAGAGGGTCTTGGTGAAGCTTTCTTT
TRBJ2-1 | NA | TRBD2 | TRBV11-3 | CASSLGTSPRNEQFF | TGTGCCAGCAGCTTAGGGACTAGCCCTCGCAATGAGCAGTTCTTC
TRBJ1-2 | many | NA | TRBV5-6 | CASSLAGGELLANYGYTF | TGTGCCAGCAGCTTGGCCGGCGGGGAGTTGCTAGCTAACTATGGCTACACCTTC
TRBJ1-1 | many | NA | TRBV4-2 | CASTYSANTEAFF | TGTGCCAGCACCTACTCAGCGAACACTGAAGCTTTCTTT
TRBJ2-2 | few | NA | TRBV15 | CATSRDLGVWAGELFF | TGTGCCACCAGCAGAGATTTAGGGGTCTGGGCCGGGGAGCTGTTTTTT
TRBJ1-4 | few | TRBD1 | TRBV20-1 | CSVYGTGHEKLFF | TGCAGTGTCTACGGGACAGGGCACGAAAAACTGTTTTTT
TRBJ1-2 | NA | NA | TRBV18 | CASSIETMSYTF | TGTGCCAGCTCGATCGAAACTATGAGCTACACCTTC
TRBJ2-7 | NA | TRBD1 | TRBV28 | CASRSTGVVYEQYF | TGTGCCAGCAGGTCGACAGGGGTCGTTTACGAGCAGTACTTC
TRBJ2-2 | many | TRBD1 | TRBV20-1 | CSIPDRAYGELFF | TGCAGTATTCCGGACAGGGCTTACGGGGAGCTGTTTTTT
TRBJ2-4 | few | NA | TRBV27 | CASSSSSPRGENIQYF | TGTGCCAGCTCTTCCTCATCCCCGCGGGGTGAAAACATTCAGTACTTC
TRBJ1-2 | NA | NA | TRBV5-1 | CASRYVAGEDYGYTF | TGCGCCAGCAGATACGTCGCAGGGGAGGACTATGGCTACACCTTC
TRBJ2-3 | few | TRBD1 | TRBV9 | CASSPQSRPGTGRRTDTQYF | TGTGCCAGCAGCCCCCAGAGCCGACCGGGGACAGGGAGAAGAACAGATACGCAGTATTTT
TRBJ2-1 | many | TRBD1 | TRBV20-1 | CSARRQGYEQFF | TGCAGTGCTAGGAGACAGGGATATGAGCAGTTCTTC
TRBJ2-1 | few | TRBD1 | TRBV6-2/TRBV6-3 | CASRSTGDNEQFF | TGTGCCAGCAGGAGCACAGGGGACAATGAGCAGTTCTTC
TRBJ1-2 | NA | NA | TRBV5-1 | CASSYFGTANGYTF | TGCGCCAGCAGCTACTTTGGGACGGCAAATGGCTACACCTTC
TRBJ1-1 | few | NA | TRBV7-7 | CASSERTDTEAFF | TGTGCTAGCAGCGAAAGGACAGACACTGAAGCTTTCTTT
TRBJ2-5 | few | TRBD1 | TRBV11-2 | CASSPQGPETQYF | TGTGCCAGCAGCCCACAGGGGCCGGAGACCCAGTACTTC
TRBJ2-2 | few | NA | TRBV9 | CASSLGGVHTGELFF | TGTGCCAGCAGCCTAGGGGGGGTTCACACCGGGGAGCTGTTTTTT
TRBJ2-3 | NA | NA | TRBV20-1 | CSARDGLTDTQYF | TGCAGTGCTAGAGATGGGCTCACAGATACGCAGTATTTT
TRBJ2-3 | NA | NA | TRBV7-2 | CASLATRDDTQYF | TGTGCCAGTTTAGCGACCCGGGACGATACGCAGTATTTT